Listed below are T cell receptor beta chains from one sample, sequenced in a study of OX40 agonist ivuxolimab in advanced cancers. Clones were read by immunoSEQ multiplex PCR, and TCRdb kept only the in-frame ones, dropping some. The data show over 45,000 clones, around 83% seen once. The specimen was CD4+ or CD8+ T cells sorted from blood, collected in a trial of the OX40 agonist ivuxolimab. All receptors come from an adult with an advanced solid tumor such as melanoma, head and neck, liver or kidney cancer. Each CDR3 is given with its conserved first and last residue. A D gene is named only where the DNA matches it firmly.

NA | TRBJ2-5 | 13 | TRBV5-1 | CASSFGLGETQYF | TGCGCCAGCAGCTTCGGACTGGGAGAGACCCAGTACTTC
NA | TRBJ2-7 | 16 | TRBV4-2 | CASSQERGKASYEQYF | TGTGCCAGCAGCCAAGAAAGGGGGAAGGCTTCCTACGAGCAGTACTTC
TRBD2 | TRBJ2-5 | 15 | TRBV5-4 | CASSSAPSGGETQYF | TGTGCCAGCAGCTCAGCTCCTAGCGGCGGAGAGACCCAGTACTTC
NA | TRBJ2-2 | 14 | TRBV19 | CASSIVQGAGELFF | TGTGCCAGTAGTATAGTCCAAGGGGCCGGGGAGCTGTTTTTT
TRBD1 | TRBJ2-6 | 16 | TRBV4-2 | CASSQVGGAGANVLTF | TGTGCCAGCAGCCAAGTAGGGGGCGCTGGGGCCAACGTCCTGACTTTC
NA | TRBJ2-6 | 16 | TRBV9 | CASSPMEGSGANVLTF | TGTGCCAGCAGCCCTATGGAAGGCTCTGGGGCCAACGTCCTGACTTTC
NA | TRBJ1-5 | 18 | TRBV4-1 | CASSQVGGRERGDQPQHF | TGCGCCAGCAGCCAAGTAGGCGGCCGGGAAAGAGGGGACCAGCCCCAGCATTTT
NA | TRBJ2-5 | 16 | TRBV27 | CASSYGGAVGRGTQYF | TGTGCCAGCAGTTATGGTGGCGCGGTGGGCCGTGGGACCCAGTACTTC
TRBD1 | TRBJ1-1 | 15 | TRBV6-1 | CAGSGGPSLNTEAFF | TGTGCCGGTTCAGGGGGGCCGAGCCTGAACACTGAAGCTTTCTTT
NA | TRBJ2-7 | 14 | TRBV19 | CASSSLDGSYEQYF | TGTGCCAGTAGTTCCTTGGACGGTTCCTACGAGCAGTACTTC
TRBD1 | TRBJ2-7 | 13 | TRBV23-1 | CASRGTGGAEQYF | TGCGCCAGCAGAGGGACAGGGGGCGCCGAGCAGTACTTC
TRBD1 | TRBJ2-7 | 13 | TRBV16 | CASSRTGAFEQYF | TGTGCCAGCAGCAGGACAGGGGCGTTCGAGCAGTACTTC